What follows are 10 T cell receptor beta chains derived from one specimen sequenced in a study of T-cell reconstitution after alpha-beta-depleted transplantation in children. Preparation of the TCRbeta library used unique molecular identifiers. Via MiXCR, TCRdb re-called the PCR reads, giving one row per CDR3 protein. The table shows around 440,000 distinct CDR3 sequences, with 8% to 11% occurring only once. The input for sequencing was PBMCs, taken before TCRalphabeta/CD19-depleted stem cell transplant. Receptors originate from a child younger than 10 with inherited bone marrow failure, due to receive a stem cell transplant.

In this sample, this clonotype turned up many times. The chain is built from TRBV27 and TRBJ1-2, with D possibly being TRBD1 (5 bases). Germline V gene sequence: CDR1 MNHEY, CDR2 SMNVEV (reference sequence). V lost 2 bases and J lost 11, with 21 bases in between. The CDR3 loop spans 15 amino acids. The CDR3 coding sequence is TGTGCCAGCAGTTTACTGGGGGTGGACCCTTTGGGGTACACCTTC. This sequence encodes CASSLLGVDPLGYTF.

This clonotype was recorded a few times. J is TRBJ1-4 and V is TRBV20-1, with a weak D call TRBD1 (5 bases). The germline V and J ends were trimmed by 3 bases and 4 bases, with 15 bases remaining between them. This CDR3 spans 15 amino acids. Germline V gene data show CDR1 as DFQATT and CDR2 as SNEGSKA (reference sequence). The CDR3 sequence is CSARGNRPINEKLFF. In nucleotides, the CDR3 is TGCAGTGCTAGGGGCAACAGGCCCATTAATGAAAAACTGTTTTTT.

Turning to this clonotype: A much larger clone differs by one base, so this may be a read error. The chain joins TRBV28 to TRBJ2-6, with a weak D call TRBD1 (6 bases). Germline V CDR1 and CDR2: MDHEN, SYDVKM. The length of the CDR3 is 14 residues. The CDR3 coding sequence is TGTGCCAGCATCGACAGGTCTGTGGCCAACGTCCTGACTTTC. Its protein product is CASIDRSVANVLTF.

This clonotype was picked up many times. The V gene is TRBV12-3 or TRBV12-4, the J gene TRBJ2-3; no reliable D call. The CDR3 is 14 amino acids. Trimming removed 4 bases from V and 0 bases from J, with 8 bases in between. CDR3 sequence: CASSWVVSTDTQYF. CDR3 nucleotide sequence: TGTGCCAGCAGTTGGGTAGTAAGCACAGATACGCAGTATTTT.

This clonotype occurred many times. V gene TRBV7-2 combines with J gene TRBJ2-7; D is uncertain. The CDR3 covers 14 residues. Trimming removed 3 bases from V and 0 bases from J, with 9 bases in between. CDR1 SGHTA and CDR2 FQGNSA come from the germline V gene. The CDR3 sequence is CASSLISDSYEQYF. CDR3 DNA: TGTGCCAGCAGCTTGATATCCGACTCCTACGAGCAGTACTTC.

The chain couples TRBV2 to TRBJ2-5; a possible D gene is TRBD1 (5 bases). CDR3 length: 15 amino acids. Germline loops: CDR1 SNHLY, CDR2 FYNNEI. The ends were cut back, 3 bases at V and 1 base at J, with 12 bases in the middle. CDR3 DNA sequence: TGTGCCAGCAGTGATCCCCAGGGCCCCCAAGAGACCCAGTACTTC. It translates to CASSDPQGPQETQYF. Full variable domain (outside the CDR3, taken from reference TRBV2 and TRBJ2-5): EPEVTQTPSHQVTQMGQEVILRCVPISNHLYFYWYRQILGQKVEFLVSFYNNEISEKSEIFDDQFSVERPDGSNFTLKIRSTKLEDSAMYFCASSDPQGPQETQYFGPGTRLLVL.

This clonotype was counted at least ten times. This chain connects TRBV24-1 to TRBJ2-2, with TRBD1 matching over 8 bases. The CDR3 loop spans 16 amino acids. V lost 4 bases to trimming and J lost 4 bases; unmatched junction nucleotides: 7. Germline lookup yields CDR1 KGHDR and CDR2 SFDVKD. In nucleotides, the CDR3 is TGTGCCACCAGTGACCCAGGACAGGGACTCACCGGGGAGCTGTTTTTT. This translates into CATSDPGQGLTGELFF.

This clonotype has a count of ten or more. The chain employs TRBV5-1 and TRBJ2-7; D is perhaps TRBD2 (6 bases). CDR3 size: 16 residues. Trimming pared 4 bases from V and 2 bases from J, leaving 19 bases between. Looked up from germline, CDR1 is SGHRS and CDR2 is YFSETQ. Here the CDR3 reads CASSLGSGRSTYEQYF. For the CDR3, the DNA is TGCGCCAGCAGCCTCGGCTCAGGGAGGAGCACCTACGAGCAGTACTTC.

This clonotype showed up many times. The chain is built from TRBV3-1 and TRBJ2-7, with D perhaps TRBD2 (6 bases). V was trimmed by 0 bases and J by 2 bases, leaving 11 bases between them. This CDR3 contains 15 residues. Per germline, CDR1 LGHDT and CDR2 YNNKEL (reference sequence). The CDR3 DNA is TGTGCCAGCAGCCAAGATCTACTAGCACCCTACGAGCAGTACTTC. It yields the protein CASSQDLLAPYEQYF.

This rearrangement joins TRBV28 to TRBJ1-2; D not resolved. The germline V gene has CDR1 MDHEN and CDR2 SYDVKM. The length of the CDR3 is 15 residues. With 3 bases removed from V and 3 bases from J, the gap between germline ends came to 14 bases. The CDR3, as DNA: TGTGCCAGCAGTTTGGGTCTGGGATGGGACTATGGCTACACCTTC. Its translation: CASSLGLGWDYGYTF.